One T cell receptor (beta chain) is described in this entry. Here immunoSEQ multiplex PCR was the method, and the copy in TCRdb shows in-frame clones only, minus some. Of about 320,000 clones listed, about nine tenths are singletons. The record originates from a study of blood T cell repertoires in COVID-19. V was trimmed by 0 bases and J by 6 bases, leaving 14 bases between them. CDR3 size: 15 residues. Germline CDR1 is SQVTM and CDR2 is ANQGSEA. Source material: PBMCs or T cells enriched from blood (not recorded which). The sequence derives from a man between 60 and 70 years old who had recovered from COVID-19. The chain employs TRBV29-1 and TRBJ2-2; D is undetermined. The CDR3 region is CSVEESRRKAGELFF. CDR3 DNA: TGCAGCGTTGAAGAATCTAGAAGGAAGGCCGGGGAGCTGTTTTTT.